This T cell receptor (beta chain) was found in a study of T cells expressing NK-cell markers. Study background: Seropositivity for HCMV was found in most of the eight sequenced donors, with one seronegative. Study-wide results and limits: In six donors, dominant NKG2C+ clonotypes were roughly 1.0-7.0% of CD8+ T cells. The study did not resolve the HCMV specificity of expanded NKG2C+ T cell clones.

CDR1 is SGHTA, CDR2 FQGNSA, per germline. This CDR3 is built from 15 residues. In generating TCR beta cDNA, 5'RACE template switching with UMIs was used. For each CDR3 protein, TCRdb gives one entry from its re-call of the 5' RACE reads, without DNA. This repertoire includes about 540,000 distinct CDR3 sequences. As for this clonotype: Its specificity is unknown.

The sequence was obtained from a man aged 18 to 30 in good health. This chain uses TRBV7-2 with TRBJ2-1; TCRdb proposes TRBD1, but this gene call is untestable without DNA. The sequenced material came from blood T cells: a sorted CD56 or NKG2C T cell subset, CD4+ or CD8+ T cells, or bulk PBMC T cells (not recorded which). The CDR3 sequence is CASSLGTGYVDEQFF.